This record concerns one TCR beta chain sequence. Its antigen remains unidentified. Positively selected for CCR7, the CD45RO-negative cells used as naive CD8 cells excluded terminally differentiated effector memory CD45RA+ cells. This sample is drawn from a study of shared clonotypes between healthy human individuals. Study-wide points: A reduction in generation probabilities was seen for non-shared clonotypes relative to those shared by all four donors.

This CDR3 has 15 residues. Germline CDR1 and CDR2: MDHEN and SYDVKM. J gave up 5 bases and V 2 bases, and 8 bases lay outside the gene matches. Libraries were prepared by immunoSEQ multiplex PCR; TCRdb keeps only in-frame clonotypes and omits some of them. The data hold about 2 million clones, with about 94% observed a single time. The sample was naive CD8+ T cells sorted from blood. The chain joins TRBV28 to TRBJ2-7, with TRBD1 matching 8 bases. This sequence originates from a man between 18 and 35 years old in good health. CDR3 protein: CASSLGLQGANEQYF. In DNA, the CDR3 is TGTGCCAGCAGTTTAGGGCTTCAGGGGGCTAACGAGCAGTACTTC.